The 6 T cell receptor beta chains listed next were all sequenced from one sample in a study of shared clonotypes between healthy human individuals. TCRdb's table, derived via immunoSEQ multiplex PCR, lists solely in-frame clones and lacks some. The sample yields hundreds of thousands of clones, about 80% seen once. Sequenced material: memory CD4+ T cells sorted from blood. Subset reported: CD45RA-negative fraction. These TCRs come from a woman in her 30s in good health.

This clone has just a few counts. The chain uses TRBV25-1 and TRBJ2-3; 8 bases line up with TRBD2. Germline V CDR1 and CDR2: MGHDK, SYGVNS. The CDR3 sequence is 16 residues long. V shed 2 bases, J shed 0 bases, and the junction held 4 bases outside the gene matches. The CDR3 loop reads CASSERERESTDTQYF. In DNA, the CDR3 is TGTGCCAGCAGTGAAAGGGAGCGGGAGAGCACAGATACGCAGTATTTT.

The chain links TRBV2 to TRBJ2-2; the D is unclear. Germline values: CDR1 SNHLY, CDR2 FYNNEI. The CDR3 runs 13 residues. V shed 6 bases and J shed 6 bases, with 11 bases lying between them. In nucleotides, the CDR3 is TGTGCCAGCAGCGCCCATCCGTCCGGGGAGCTGTTTTTT. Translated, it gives CASSAHPSGELFF.

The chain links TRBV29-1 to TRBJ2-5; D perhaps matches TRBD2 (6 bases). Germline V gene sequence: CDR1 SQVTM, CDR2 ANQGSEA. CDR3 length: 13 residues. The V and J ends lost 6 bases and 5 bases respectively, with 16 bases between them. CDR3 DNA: TGCAGCGTACGACTAGTACAGGTGGAGACCCAGTACTTC. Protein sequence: CSVRLVQVETQYF.

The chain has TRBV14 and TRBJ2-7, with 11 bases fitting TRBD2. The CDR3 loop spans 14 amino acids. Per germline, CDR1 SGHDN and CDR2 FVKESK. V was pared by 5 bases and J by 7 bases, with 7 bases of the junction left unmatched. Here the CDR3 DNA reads TGTGCCAGCAGCAACAGACTAGCGGGAATGGAGCAGTACTTC. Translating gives CASSNRLAGMEQYF.

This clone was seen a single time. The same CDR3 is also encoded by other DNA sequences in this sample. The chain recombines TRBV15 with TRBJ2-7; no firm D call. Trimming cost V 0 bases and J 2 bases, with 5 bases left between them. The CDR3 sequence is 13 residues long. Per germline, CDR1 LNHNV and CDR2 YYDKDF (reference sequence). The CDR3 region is CATSRDWAYEQYF. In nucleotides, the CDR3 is TGTGCCACCAGCAGAGACTGGGCCTACGAGCAGTACTTC.

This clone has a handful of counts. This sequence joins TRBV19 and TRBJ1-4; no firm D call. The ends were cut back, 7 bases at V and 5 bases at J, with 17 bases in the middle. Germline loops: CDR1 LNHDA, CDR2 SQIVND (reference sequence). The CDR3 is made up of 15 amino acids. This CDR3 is CASTRGPNRNEKLFF. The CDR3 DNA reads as TGTGCCAGTACCCGCGGACCGAACCGAAATGAAAAACTGTTTTTT.